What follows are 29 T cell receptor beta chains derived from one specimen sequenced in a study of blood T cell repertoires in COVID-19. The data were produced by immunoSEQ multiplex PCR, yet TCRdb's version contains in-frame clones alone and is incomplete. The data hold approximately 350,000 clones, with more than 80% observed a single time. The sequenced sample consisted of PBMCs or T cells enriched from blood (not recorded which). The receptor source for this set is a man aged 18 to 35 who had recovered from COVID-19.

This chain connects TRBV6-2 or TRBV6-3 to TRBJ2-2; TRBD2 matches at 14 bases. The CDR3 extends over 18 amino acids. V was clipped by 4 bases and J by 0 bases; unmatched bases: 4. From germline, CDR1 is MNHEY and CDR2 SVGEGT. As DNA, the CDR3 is TGTGCCAGCAGTTGGGGACTAGCGGGGGCCGCGAACACCGGGGAGCTGTTTTTT. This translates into CASSWGLAGAANTGELFF.

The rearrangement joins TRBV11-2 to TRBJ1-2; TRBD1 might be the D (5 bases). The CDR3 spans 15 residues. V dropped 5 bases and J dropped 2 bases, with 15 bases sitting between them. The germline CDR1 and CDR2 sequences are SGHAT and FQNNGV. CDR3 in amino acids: CASSRPGGRNYGYTF. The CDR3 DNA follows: TGTGCCAGCAGCCGACCTGGGGGGAGGAACTATGGCTACACCTTC.

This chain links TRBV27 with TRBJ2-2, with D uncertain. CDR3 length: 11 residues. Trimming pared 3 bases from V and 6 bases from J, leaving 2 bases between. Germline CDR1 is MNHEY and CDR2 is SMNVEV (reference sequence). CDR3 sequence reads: CASSFAGELFF. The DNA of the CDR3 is TGTGCCAGCAGTTTCGCCGGGGAGCTGTTTTTT.

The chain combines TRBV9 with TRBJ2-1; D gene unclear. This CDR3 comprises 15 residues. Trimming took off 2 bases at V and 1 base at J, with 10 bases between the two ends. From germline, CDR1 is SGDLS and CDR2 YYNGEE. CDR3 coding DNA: TGTGCCAGCAGCGTTGACTCACGGTCCTACAATGAGCAGTTCTTC. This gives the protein CASSVDSRSYNEQFF.

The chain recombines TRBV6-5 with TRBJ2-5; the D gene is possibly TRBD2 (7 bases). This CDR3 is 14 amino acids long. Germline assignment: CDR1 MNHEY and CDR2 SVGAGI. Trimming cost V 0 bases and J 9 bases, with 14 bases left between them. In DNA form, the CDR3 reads TGTGCCAGCAGTTACTCGAAGGGGGGGCGGGCCCAGTACTTC. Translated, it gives CASSYSKGGRAQYF.

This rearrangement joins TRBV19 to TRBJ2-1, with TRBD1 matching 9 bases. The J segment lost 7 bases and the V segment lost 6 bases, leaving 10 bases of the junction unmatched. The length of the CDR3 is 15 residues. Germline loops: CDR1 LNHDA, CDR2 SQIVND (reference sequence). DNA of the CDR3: TGTGCCAGTAGCAGGAGGGGACAGGGCGCGAATGAGCAGTTCTTC. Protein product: CASSRRGQGANEQFF.

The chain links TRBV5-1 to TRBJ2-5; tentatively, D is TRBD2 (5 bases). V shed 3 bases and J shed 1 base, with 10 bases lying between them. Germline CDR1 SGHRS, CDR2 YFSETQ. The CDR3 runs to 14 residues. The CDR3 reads CASSSLGVQETQYF. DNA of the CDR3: TGCGCCAGCAGCTCTTTGGGAGTCCAAGAGACCCAGTACTTC.

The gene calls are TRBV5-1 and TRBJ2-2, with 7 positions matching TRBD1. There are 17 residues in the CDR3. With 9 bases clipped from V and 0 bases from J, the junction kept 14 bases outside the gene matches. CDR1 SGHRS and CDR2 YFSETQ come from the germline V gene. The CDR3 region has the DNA TGCGCCACCACCGGGACAGTACTTTCGGCGAACACCGGGGAGCTGTTTTTT. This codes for CATTGTVLSANTGELFF.

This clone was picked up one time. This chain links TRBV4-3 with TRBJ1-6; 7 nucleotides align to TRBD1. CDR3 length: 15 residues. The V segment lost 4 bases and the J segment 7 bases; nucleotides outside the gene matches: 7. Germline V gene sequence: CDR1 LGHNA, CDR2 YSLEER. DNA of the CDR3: TGCGCCAGCAGCCCCCGACAGGGTTTGAATTCACCCCTCCACTTT. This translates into CASSPRQGLNSPLHF.

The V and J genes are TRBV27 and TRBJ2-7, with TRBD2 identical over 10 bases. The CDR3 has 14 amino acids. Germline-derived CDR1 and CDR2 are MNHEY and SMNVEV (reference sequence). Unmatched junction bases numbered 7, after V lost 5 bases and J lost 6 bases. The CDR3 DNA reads TGTGCCAGCAGTCCCTCTAGCGGGAGTCTCGAGCAGTACTTC. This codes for CASSPSSGSLEQYF.

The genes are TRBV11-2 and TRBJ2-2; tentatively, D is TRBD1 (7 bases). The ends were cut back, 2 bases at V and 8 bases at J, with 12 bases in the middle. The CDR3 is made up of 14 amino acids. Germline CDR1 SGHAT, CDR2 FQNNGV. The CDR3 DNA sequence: TGTGCCAGCAGCTTATCAGGGGGGCGAGGGGAGCTGTTTTTT. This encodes CASSLSGGRGELFF.

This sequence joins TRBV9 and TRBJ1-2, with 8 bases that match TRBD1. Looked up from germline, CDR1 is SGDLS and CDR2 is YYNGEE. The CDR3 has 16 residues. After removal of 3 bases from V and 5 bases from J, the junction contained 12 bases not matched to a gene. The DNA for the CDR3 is TGTGCCAGCAGCGACCCTTTGGGACAGGCAAGTTATGGCTACACCTTC. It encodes CASSDPLGQASYGYTF.

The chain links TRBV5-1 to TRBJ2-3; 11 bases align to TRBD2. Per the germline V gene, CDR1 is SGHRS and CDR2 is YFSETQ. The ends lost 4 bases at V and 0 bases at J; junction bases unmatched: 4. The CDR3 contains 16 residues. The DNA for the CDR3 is TGCGCCAGCAGCGCAAGACTAGCGGGGAGCACAGATACGCAGTATTTT. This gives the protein CASSARLAGSTDTQYF.

The CDR3 region has the DNA TGCGCCAGCAGCCAAGATCTGGTACCTCTAAGCAATCAGCCCCAGCATTTT. Translating it yields CASSQDLVPLSNQPQHF. The chain links TRBV4-1 to TRBJ1-5, with unresolved D. The CDR3 length is 17 residues. V gave up 0 bases and J gave up 1 base, with 13 bases separating them. Germline V gives CDR1 MGHRA, CDR2 YSYEKL.

The CDR3 DNA reads TGCGCCAGCAGCCAAGTCAGGGGGCTGGTCTACGAGCAGTACTTC. This codes for CASSQVRGLVYEQYF. The genes are TRBV4-3 and TRBJ2-7, with 8 positions matching TRBD1. The germline gives CDR1 LGHNA, CDR2 YSLEER. The CDR3 is made up of 15 amino acids. V lost 1 base to trimming and J lost 3 bases; unmatched junction nucleotides: 5.

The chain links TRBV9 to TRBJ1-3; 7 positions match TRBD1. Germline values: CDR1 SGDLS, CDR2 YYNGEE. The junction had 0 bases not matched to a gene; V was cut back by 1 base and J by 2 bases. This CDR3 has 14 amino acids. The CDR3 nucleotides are TGTGCCAGCAGCGTACAGGGGGCTGGAAACACCATATATTTT. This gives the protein CASSVQGAGNTIYF.

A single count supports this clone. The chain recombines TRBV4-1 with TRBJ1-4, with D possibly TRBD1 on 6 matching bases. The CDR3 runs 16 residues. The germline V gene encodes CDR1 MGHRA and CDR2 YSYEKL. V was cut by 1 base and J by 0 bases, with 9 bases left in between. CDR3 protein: CASSQGQATTNEKLFF. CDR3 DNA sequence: TGCGCCAGCAGCCAAGGACAGGCTACAACTAATGAAAAACTGTTTTTT.

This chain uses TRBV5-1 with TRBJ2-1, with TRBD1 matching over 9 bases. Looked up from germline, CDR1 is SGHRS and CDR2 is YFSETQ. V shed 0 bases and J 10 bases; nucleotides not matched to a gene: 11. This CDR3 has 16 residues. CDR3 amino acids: CASSLAGLTGGSEQFF. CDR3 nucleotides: TGCGCCAGCAGCTTGGCCGGTCTTACAGGGGGCTCAGAGCAGTTCTTC.

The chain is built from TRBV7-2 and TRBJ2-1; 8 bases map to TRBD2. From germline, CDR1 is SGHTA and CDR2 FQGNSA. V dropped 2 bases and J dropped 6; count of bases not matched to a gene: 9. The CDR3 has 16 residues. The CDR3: CASSLNGVAGSNEQFF. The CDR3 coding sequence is TGTGCCAGCAGCTTAAATGGGGTAGCGGGATCCAATGAGCAGTTCTTC.

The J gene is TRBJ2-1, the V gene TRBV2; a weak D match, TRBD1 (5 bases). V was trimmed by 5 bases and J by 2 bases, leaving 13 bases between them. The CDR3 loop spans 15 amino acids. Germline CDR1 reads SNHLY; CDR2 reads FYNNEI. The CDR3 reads CASSLQGSPYNEQFF. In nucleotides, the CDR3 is TGTGCCAGCAGTCTCCAGGGCAGCCCCTACAATGAGCAGTTCTTC.

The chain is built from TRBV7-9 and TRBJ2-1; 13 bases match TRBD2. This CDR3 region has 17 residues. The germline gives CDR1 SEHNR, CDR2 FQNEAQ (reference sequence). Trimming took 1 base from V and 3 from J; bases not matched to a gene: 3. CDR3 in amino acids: CASSLGTSGRYYNEQFF. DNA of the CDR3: TGTGCCAGCAGCTTAGGGACTAGCGGGAGATACTACAATGAGCAGTTCTTC.

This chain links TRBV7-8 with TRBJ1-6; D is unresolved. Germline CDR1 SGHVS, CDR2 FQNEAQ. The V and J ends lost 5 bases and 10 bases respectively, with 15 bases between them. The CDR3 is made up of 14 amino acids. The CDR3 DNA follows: TGTGCCAGCAGCCTAATAGAGGGAGGCTCACCCCTCCACTTT. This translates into CASSLIEGGSPLHF.

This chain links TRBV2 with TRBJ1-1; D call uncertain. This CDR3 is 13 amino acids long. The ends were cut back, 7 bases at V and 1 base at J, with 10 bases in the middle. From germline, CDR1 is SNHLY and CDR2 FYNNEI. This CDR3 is CASKSERNTEAFF. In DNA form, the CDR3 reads TGTGCCAGCAAATCGGAGAGGAACACTGAAGCTTTCTTT.

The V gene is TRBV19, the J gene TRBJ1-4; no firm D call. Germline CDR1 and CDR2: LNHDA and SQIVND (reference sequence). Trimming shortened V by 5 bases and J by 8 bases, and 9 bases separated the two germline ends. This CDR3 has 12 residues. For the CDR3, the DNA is TGTGCCAGTAGTCCCGTCCGGGAAAAACTGTTTTTT. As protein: CASSPVREKLFF.

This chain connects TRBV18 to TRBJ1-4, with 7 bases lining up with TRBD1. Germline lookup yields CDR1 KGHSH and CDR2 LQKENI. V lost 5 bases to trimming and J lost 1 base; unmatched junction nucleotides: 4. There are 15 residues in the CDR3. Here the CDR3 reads CASSARQGTNEKLFF. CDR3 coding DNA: TGTGCCAGCTCAGCCCGACAGGGAACTAATGAAAAACTGTTTTTT.

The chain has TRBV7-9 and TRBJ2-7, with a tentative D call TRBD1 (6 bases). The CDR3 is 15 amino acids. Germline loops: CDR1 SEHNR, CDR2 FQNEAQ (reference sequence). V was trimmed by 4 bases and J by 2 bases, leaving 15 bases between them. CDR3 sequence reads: CASSSGVRSPYEQYF. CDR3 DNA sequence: TGTGCCAGCAGCTCAGGGGTCAGATCTCCCTACGAGCAGTACTTC.

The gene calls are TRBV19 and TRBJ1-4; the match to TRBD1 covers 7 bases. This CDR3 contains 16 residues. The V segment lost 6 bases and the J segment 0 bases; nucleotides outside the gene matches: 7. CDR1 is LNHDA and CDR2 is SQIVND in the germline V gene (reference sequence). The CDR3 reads CASSVDRVATNEKLFF. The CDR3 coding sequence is TGTGCCAGTAGCGTCGACAGGGTAGCAACTAATGAAAAACTGTTTTTT.

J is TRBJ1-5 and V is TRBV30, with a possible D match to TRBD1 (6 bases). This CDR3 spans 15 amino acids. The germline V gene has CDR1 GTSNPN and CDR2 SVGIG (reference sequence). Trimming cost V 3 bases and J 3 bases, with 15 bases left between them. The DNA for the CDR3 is TGTGCCTGGAGAGACAGGACCTCTGCCAATCAGCCCCAGCATTTT. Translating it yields CAWRDRTSANQPQHF.

DNA of the CDR3: TGCAGCGAGACGACAGGGGTAGGAGAGACCCAGTACTTC. The encoded protein is CSETTGVGETQYF. This chain links TRBV29-1 with TRBJ2-5; 8 positions match TRBD1. Trimming at V came to 7 bases and at J to 4 bases, leaving 8 bases not matched to a gene. CDR1 and CDR2 from the germline V gene are SQVTM and ANQGSEA. The CDR3 is 13 amino acids. The whole variable domain, filled in from reference TRBV29-1 and TRBJ2-5, reads SAVISQKPSRDICQRGTSLTIQCQVDSQVTMMFWYRQQPGQSLTLIATANQGSEATYESGFVIDKFPISRPNLTFSTLTVSNMSPEDSSIYLCSETTGVGETQYFGPGTRLLVL.